This T cell receptor beta chain was sequenced in a study of T cells after yellow fever vaccination. TCRdb called the 5' RACE reads again in MiXCR, with one record for every CDR3 protein. The table lists 400,000 or so distinct CDR3 sequences, roughly 11% of them singletons. Germline CDR1 is SNHLY and CDR2 is FYNNEI. V lost 3 bases and J 10 bases, leaving 3 bases between the germline ends. This CDR3 spans 10 amino acids. This receptor was identified in a man younger than 35 who received the YFV17D yellow fever vaccine. The input for sequencing was PBMCs, taken on the day of the first yellow fever vaccination. This rearrangement joins TRBV2 to TRBJ1-4; D is undetermined. The CDR3 DNA reads TGTGCCAGCAGTGAGGGAAAACTGTTTTTT. The encoded protein is CASSEGKLFF.